Listed below are T cell receptor beta chains from one sample, sequenced in a study of T cell responses to AZD1222 COVID-19 vaccine. The method was immunoSEQ multiplex PCR; TCRdb's version includes in-frame clones alone and lacks a portion of them. The sample consists of tens of thousands of clones, more than 75% of them appearing once. The sequences come from peripheral blood, collected on day 0 of AZD1222 vaccination. The receptors come from an adult in good health. The CDR3 runs from the conserved cysteine through the conserved F or W. D genes are given only for firm matches. Where a row states a size, it is once, few, many or the class of an expanded clone; other rows omit it.

.,.,TRBV30,TRBJ1-4,CAWTRANYNEKLFF,TGTGCCTGGACCAGGGCTAACTATAATGAAAAACTGTTTTTT
.,.,TRBV10-3,TRBJ2-1,CAISESLDREQFF,TGTGCCATCAGTGAGTCACTAGACAGAGAGCAGTTCTTC
.,TRBD1,TRBV16,TRBJ1-3,CASSPPGQGGNTIYF,TGTGCCAGCAGCCCCCCGGGACAGGGAGGAAACACCATATATTTT
.,TRBD2,TRBV7-3,TRBJ2-7,CASSLPDQLASFNYEQYF,TGTGCCAGCAGCTTACCCGACCAACTAGCGAGCTTTAACTACGAGCAGTACTTC
.,.,TRBV19,TRBJ1-5,CASSILDSFGNQPQHF,TGTGCCAGTAGTATTCTAGACTCTTTCGGCAATCAGCCCCAGCATTTT
.,TRBD1,TRBV11-2,TRBJ1-1,CASSVGTGRLVRNTEAFF,TGTGCCAGCAGCGTGGGGACAGGGAGATTAGTTCGTAACACTGAAGCTTTCTTT
.,TRBD1,TRBV6-5,TRBJ1-5,CASSSDRVSQPQHF,TGTGCCAGCAGTTCCGACAGGGTCAGTCAGCCCCAGCATTTT
.,TRBD1,TRBV2,TRBJ1-4,CASSLLDRREKLFF,TGTGCCAGCAGTCTTTTGGACAGGCGTGAAAAACTGTTTTTT
.,TRBD2,TRBV6-2/TRBV6-3,TRBJ2-7,CASSRLASEQYF,TGTGCCAGCAGCAGACTAGCCTCCGAGCAGTACTTC
.,TRBD1,TRBV4-1,TRBJ2-1,CASSQGGDRLTHNEQFF,TGCGCCAGCAGCCAAGGGGGGGACAGGTTAACTCACAATGAGCAGTTCTTC
.,.,TRBV2,TRBJ1-2,CASNERGAANYGYTF,TGTGCCAGCAACGAGAGGGGGGCTGCTAACTATGGCTACACCTTC
.,.,TRBV7-9,TRBJ2-7,CASSLYETYYEQYF,TGTGCCAGCAGCTTATATGAGACCTACTACGAGCAGTACTTC
.,TRBD2,TRBV24-1,TRBJ2-1,CATSSSGGDEQFF,TGTGCCACCAGTTCTAGCGGGGGGGATGAGCAGTTCTTC
.,.,TRBV6-6,TRBJ2-1,CASRTGQHYNEQFF,TGTGCCAGCAGGACGGGACAACACTACAATGAGCAGTTCTTC
.,TRBD2,TRBV7-8,TRBJ2-3,CASSQPLSGGAGTDTQYF,TGTGCCAGCAGCCAACCCCTTAGCGGGGGGGCCGGAACAGATACGCAGTATTTT
.,TRBD2,TRBV10-3,TRBJ2-1,CAIREGLAGAEQFF,TGTGCCATCAGGGAGGGACTAGCGGGAGCGGAGCAGTTCTTC
.,.,TRBV29-1,TRBJ2-1,CSVDSSANYNEQFF,TGCAGCGTGGACTCTAGCGCTAACTACAATGAGCAGTTCTTC
.,.,TRBV4-1,TRBJ1-2,CASSQVFGVYGYTF,TGCGCCAGCAGCCAAGTCTTTGGAGTCTATGGCTACACCTTC
.,TRBD1,TRBV5-1,TRBJ2-7,CASSLQGASIDEQYF,TGCGCCAGCAGCTTGCAGGGGGCGTCGATTGACGAGCAGTACTTC
few,.,TRBV7-9,TRBJ2-7,CASTADYYEQYF,TGTGCCAGCACGGCAGACTACTACGAGCAGTACTTC
once,TRBD1,TRBV11-3,TRBJ2-5,CASSKDRAYQETQYF,TGTGCCAGCAGCAAAGACAGGGCCTACCAAGAGACCCAGTACTTC
.,.,TRBV6-6,TRBJ1-4,CASSYNGESNEKLFF,TGTGCCAGCAGTTACAACGGGGAGTCTAATGAAAAACTGTTTTTT
few,.,TRBV29-1,TRBJ1-5,CSVGDSGTQPQHF,TGCAGCGTTGGTGACAGTGGAACTCAGCCCCAGCATTTT